This section outlines one T cell receptor (beta chain) sequence together with its context. Antigen: not known. The data stem from a study of cytomegalovirus exposure and HLA in healthy donors. Study-wide background: Unique TCR beta sequences numbering some 120 million came from approximately 180 million T cells in an earlier analysis.

V lost 0 bases and J 2 bases, leaving 13 bases between the germline ends. Germline assignment: CDR1 SNHLY and CDR2 FYNNEI. The CDR3 loop spans 16 amino acids. Study findings and constraints: In a later analysis, donors in an Asian-associated ancestry cluster reportedly had fewer N-insertions in productive TCRs than the cohort mean.

Everyone who donated was a healthy bone marrow donor. The PCR made use of 60 Vbeta and 13 Jbeta primers. The table came from immunoSEQ multiplex PCR; TCRdb's copy has only in-frame clones and leaves some out. The table includes roughly 77,000 clones, about two thirds detected once. The source is a woman aged 40 to 55 in good health and CMV-seropositive. Sequenced material: PBMCs. The chain is built from TRBV2 and TRBJ1-2, with a weak D call TRBD1 (5 bases). For the CDR3, the DNA is TGTGCCAGCAGTGAAGCGGCAGGGCCCTTAAACTATGGCTACACCTTC. Translated: CASSEAAGPLNYGYTF.